This TCR beta chain was retrieved from a study of human T cells and chemical hapten exposure. Trimming pared 1 base from V and 6 bases from J, leaving 9 bases between. The CDR3 covers 13 residues. Germline V lookup: CDR1 SGHVS, CDR2 FQNEAQ. Time point denoted: patch test 1, 2 weeks after DPC sensitization. Treatment of the sample: therapeutic diphenylcyclopropenone sensitization with weekly scalp DPC. TCRdb itself ran the RACE reads through MiXCR, one entry per CDR3 protein. The data show tens of thousands of distinct CDR3 sequences, about 10% seen once. The sequence came from a woman between 45 and 65 years old with alopecia areata. Some clones in this sample may be carry-over from other donors' samples. The V call is TRBV7-8, the J call TRBJ1-2; D gene unclear. The source was whole blood, collected in connection with sensitization to the hapten diphenylcyclopropenone (DPC). The CDR3 loop reads CASSLVGYDGYTF. DNA of the CDR3: TGTGCCAGCAGCTTAGTCGGGTACGATGGCTACACCTTC.